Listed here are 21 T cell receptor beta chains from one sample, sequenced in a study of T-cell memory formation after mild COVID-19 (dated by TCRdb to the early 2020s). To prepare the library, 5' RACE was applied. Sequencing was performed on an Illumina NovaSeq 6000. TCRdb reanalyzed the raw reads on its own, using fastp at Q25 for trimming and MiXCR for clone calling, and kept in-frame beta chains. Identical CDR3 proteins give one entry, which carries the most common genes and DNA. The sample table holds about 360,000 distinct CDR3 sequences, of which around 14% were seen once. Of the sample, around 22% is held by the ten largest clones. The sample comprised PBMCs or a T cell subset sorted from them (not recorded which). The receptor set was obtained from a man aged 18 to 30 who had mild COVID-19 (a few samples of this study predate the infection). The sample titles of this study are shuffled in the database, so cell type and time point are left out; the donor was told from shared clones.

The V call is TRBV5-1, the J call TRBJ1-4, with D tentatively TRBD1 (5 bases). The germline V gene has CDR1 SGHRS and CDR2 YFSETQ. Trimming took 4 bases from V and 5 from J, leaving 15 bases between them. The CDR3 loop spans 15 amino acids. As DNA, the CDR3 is TGCGCCAGCAGCCCTGGGGCTCAGCCAAATGAAAAACTGTTTTTT. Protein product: CASSPGAQPNEKLFF.

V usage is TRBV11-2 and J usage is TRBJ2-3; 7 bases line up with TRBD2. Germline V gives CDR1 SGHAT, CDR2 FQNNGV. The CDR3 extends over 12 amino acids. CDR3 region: CATRAGIDTQYF. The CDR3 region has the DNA TGTGCGACCCGAGCGGGGATAGATACGCAGTATTTT.

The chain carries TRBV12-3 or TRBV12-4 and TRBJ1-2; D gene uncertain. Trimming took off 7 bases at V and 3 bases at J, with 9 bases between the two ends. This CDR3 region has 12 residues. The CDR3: CASKLQHYGYTF. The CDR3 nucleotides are TGTGCCAGCAAGCTACAGCACTATGGCTACACCTTC.

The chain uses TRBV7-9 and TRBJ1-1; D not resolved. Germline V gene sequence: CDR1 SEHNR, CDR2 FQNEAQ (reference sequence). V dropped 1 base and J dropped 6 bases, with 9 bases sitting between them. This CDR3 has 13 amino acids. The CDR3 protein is CASSLEWEAEAFF. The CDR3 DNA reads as TGTGCCAGCAGCTTAGAGTGGGAGGCTGAAGCTTTCTTT.

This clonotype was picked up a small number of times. CDR3 protein: CASTPGINRMNTEAFF. CDR3 in DNA: TGTGCCAGCACCCCGGGGATAAACCGCATGAACACTGAAGCTTTCTTT. The chain has TRBV7-2 and TRBJ1-1, with unresolved D. This CDR3 is built from 16 residues. CDR1 is SGHTA, CDR2 FQGNSA, per germline. Trimming cost V 7 bases and J 0 bases, with 18 bases left between them.

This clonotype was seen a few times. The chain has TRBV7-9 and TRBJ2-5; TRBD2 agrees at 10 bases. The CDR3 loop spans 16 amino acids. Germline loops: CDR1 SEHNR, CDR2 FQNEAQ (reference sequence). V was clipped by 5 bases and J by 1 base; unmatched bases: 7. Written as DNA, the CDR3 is TGTGCCAGCAGCAAAAACAGCGGGGGGGTCCAAGAGACCCAGTACTTC. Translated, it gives CASSKNSGGVQETQYF.

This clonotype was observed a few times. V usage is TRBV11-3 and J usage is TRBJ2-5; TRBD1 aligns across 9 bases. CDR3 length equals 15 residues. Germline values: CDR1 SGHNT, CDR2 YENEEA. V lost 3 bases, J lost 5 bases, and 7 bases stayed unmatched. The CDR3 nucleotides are TGTGCCAGCAGCTTGAGGACAGGGGCGCAGGAGACCCAGTACTTC. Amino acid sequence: CASSLRTGAQETQYF.

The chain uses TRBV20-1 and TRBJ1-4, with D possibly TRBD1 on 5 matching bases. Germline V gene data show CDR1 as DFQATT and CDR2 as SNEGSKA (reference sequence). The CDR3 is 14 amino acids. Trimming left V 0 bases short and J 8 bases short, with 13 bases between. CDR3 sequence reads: CSARDAGKREKLFF. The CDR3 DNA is TGCAGTGCTAGAGATGCAGGGAAGCGAGAAAAACTGTTTTTT.

CDR3 in amino acids: CASRWQDYGYTF. Here the CDR3 DNA reads TGTGCCAGCAGGTGGCAGGACTATGGCTACACCTTC. This chain uses TRBV6-2 or TRBV6-3 with TRBJ1-2; D ambiguous. Trimming shortened V by 6 bases and J by 3 bases, and 8 bases separated the two germline ends. The CDR3 is made up of 12 amino acids. Germline V gene sequence: CDR1 MNHEY, CDR2 SVGEGT.

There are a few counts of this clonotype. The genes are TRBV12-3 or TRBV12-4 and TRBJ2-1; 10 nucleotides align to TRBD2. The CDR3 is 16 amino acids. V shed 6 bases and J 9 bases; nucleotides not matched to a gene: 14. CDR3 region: CASREPGLAFPREQFF. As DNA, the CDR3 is TGTGCCAGCAGAGAACCGGGACTAGCGTTCCCCCGTGAGCAGTTCTTC.

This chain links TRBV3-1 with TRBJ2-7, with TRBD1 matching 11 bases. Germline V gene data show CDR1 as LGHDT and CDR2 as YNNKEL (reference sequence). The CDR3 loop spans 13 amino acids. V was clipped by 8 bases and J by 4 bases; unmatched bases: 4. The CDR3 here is CASGGQGEYEQYF. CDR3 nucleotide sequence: TGTGCCAGCGGGGGACAGGGGGAATACGAGCAGTACTTC.

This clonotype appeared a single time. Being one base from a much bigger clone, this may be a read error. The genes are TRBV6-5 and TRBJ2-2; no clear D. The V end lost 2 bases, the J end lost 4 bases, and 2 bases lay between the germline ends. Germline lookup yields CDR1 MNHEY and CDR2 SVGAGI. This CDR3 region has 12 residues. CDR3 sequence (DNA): TGTGCCAGCAGTTACGCCACCGGGGAGCTGTTTTTT. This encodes CASSYATGELFF.

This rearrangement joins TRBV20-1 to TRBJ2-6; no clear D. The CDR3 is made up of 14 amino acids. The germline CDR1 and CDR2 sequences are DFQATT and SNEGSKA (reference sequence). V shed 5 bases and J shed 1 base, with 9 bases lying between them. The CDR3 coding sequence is TGCAGTGCTTCAAACCCATCTGGGGCCAACGTCCTGACTTTC. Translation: CSASNPSGANVLTF.

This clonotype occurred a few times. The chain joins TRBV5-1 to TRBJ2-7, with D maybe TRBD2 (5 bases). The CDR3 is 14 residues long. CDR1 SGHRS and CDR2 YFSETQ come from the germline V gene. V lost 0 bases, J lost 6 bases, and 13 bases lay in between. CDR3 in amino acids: CASSLASEGGEQYV. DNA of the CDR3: TGCGCCAGCAGCTTGGCCAGCGAGGGTGGCGAGCAGTACGTC.

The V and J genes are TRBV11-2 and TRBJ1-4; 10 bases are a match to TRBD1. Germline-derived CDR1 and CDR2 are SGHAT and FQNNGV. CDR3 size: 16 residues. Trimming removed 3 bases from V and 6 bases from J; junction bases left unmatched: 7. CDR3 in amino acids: CASSFPPGQGDEKLFF. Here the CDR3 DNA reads TGTGCCAGCAGCTTTCCCCCCGGACAGGGGGATGAAAAACTGTTTTTT.

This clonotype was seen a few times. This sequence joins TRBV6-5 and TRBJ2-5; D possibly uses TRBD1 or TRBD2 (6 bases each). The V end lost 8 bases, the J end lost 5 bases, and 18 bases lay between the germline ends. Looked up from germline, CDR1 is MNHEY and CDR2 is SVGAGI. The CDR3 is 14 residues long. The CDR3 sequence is CASLPGVGGETQYF. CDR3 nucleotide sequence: TGTGCCAGCCTCCCGGGCGTGGGGGGCGAGACCCAGTACTTC.

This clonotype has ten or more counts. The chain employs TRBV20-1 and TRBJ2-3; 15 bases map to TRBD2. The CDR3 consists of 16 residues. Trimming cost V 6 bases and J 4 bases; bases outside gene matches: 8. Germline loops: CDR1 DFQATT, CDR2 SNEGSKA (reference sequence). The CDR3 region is CSASGLAGGQADTQYF. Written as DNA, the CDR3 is TGCAGTGCCAGCGGACTAGCGGGGGGGCAGGCAGATACGCAGTATTTT.

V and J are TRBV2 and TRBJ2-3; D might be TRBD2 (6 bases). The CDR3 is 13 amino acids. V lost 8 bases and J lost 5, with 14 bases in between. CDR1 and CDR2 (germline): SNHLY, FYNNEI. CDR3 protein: CASARREEDTQYF. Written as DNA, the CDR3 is TGTGCCAGCGCGCGGAGGGAGGAAGATACGCAGTATTTT.

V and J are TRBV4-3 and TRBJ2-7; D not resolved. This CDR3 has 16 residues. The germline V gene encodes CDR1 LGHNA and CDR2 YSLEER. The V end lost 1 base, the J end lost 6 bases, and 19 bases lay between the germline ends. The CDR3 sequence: CASSQVAAGAPAEQYF. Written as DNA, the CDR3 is TGCGCCAGCAGCCAAGTAGCAGCAGGAGCGCCTGCCGAGCAGTACTTC.

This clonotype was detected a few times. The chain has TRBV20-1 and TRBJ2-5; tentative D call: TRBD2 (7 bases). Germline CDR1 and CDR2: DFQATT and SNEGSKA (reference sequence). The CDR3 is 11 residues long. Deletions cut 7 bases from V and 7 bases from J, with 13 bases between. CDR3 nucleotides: TGCAGTGGAACTAGGGGGGGGACCCAGTACTTC. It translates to CSGTRGGTQYF.

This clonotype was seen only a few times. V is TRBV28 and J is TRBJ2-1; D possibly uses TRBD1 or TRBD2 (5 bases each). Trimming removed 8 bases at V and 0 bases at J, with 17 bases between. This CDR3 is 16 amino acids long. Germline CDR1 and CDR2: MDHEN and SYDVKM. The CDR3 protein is CASFPGPFNSYNEQFF. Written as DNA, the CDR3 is TGTGCCAGCTTTCCGGGACCCTTTAACTCCTACAATGAGCAGTTCTTC. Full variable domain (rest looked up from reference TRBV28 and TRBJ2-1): DVKVTQSSRYLVKRTGEKVFLECVQDMDHENMFWYRQDPGLGLRLIYFSYDVKMKEKGDIPEGYSVSREKKERFSLILESASTNQTSMYLCASFPGPFNSYNEQFFGPGTRLTVL.